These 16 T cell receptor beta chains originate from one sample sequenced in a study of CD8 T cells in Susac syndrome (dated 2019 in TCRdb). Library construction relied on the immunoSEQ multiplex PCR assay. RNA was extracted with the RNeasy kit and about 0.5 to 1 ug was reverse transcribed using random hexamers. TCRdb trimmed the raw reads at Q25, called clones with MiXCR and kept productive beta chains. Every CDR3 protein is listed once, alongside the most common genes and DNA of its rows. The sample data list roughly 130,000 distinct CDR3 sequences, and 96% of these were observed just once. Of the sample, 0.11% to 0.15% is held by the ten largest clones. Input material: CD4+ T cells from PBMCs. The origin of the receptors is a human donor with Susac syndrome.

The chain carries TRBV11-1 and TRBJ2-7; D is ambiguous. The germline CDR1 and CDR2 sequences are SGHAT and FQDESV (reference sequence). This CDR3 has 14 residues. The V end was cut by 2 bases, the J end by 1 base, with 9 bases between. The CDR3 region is CASSLFGLSYEQYF. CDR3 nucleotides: TGTGCCAGCAGCTTATTTGGCCTATCCTACGAGCAGTACTTC. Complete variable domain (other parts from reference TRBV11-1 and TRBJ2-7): EAEVAQSPRYKITEKSQAVAFWCDPISGHATLYWYRQILGQGPELLVQFQDESVVDDSQLPKDRFSAERLKGVDSTLKIQPAELGDSAMYLCASSLFGLSYEQYFGPGTRLTVT.

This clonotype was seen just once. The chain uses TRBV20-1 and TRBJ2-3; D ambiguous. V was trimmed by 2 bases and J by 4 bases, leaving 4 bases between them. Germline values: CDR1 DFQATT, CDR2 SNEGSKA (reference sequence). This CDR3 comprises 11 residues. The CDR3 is CSARWSDTQYF. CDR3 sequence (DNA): TGCAGTGCTAGATGGTCAGATACGCAGTATTTT.

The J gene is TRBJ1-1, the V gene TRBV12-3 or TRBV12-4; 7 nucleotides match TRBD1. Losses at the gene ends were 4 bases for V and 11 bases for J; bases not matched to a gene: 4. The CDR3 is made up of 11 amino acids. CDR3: CASSSDRDAFF. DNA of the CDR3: TGTGCCAGCAGTTCTGACAGGGATGCTTTCTTT.

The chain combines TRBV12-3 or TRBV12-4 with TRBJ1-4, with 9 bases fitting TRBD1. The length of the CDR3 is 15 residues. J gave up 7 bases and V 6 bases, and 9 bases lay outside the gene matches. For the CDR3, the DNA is TGTGCCAGCAGGTTCGGGGACAGGGTGACTGAAAAACTGTTTTTT. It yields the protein CASRFGDRVTEKLFF.

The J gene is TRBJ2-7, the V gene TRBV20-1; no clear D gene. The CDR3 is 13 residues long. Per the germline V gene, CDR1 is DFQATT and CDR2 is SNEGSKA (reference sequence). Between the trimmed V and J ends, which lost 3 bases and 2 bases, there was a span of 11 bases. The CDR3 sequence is CSASGSSAYEQYF. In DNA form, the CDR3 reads TGCAGTGCTAGCGGGTCGTCTGCCTACGAGCAGTACTTC.

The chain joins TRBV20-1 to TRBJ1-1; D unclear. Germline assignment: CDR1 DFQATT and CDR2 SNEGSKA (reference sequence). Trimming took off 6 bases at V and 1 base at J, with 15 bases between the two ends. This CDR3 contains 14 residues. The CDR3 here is CSAISGPKNTEAFF. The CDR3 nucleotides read TGCAGTGCAATATCGGGTCCCAAGAACACTGAAGCTTTCTTT.

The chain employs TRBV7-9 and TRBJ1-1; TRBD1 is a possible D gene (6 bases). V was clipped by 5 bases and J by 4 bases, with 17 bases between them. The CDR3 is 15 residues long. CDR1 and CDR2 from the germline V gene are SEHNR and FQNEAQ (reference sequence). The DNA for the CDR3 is TGTGCCAGCAGCAAGGGGGGGGGATGGGGCACTGAAGCTTTCTTT. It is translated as CASSKGGGWGTEAFF.

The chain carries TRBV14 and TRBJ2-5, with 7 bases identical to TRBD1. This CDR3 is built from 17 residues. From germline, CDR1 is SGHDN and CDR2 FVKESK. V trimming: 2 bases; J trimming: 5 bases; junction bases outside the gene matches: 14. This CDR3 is CASSQSLTGDHRETQYF. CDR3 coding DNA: TGTGCCAGCAGCCAATCCTTAACAGGGGACCACCGGGAGACCCAGTACTTC.

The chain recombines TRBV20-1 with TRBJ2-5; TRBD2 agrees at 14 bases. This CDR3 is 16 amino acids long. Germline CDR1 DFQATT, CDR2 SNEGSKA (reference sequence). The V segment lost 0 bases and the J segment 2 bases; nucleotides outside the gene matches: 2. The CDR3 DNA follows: TGCAGTGCTAGAGATGGGACTAGCGGGAGTCAAGAGACCCAGTACTTC. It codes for CSARDGTSGSQETQYF.

The CDR3 DNA sequence: TGTGCCAGCAGCTTGGGGACAGACCAAGAGACCCAGTACTTC. Its protein product is CASSLGTDQETQYF. The rearrangement joins TRBV5-4 to TRBJ2-5, with D maybe TRBD1 (6 bases). CDR1 and CDR2 from the germline V gene are SGHNT and YYREEE (reference sequence). The CDR3 contains 14 residues. Trimming pared 0 bases from V and 0 bases from J, leaving 6 bases between.

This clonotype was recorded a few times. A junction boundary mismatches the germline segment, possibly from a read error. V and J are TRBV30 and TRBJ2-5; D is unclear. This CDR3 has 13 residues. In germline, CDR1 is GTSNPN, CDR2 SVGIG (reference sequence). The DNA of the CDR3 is TGTGCCTGGAGTGTAGGTTACCAGGAGACCCAGTACTTC. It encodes CAWSVGYQETQYF.

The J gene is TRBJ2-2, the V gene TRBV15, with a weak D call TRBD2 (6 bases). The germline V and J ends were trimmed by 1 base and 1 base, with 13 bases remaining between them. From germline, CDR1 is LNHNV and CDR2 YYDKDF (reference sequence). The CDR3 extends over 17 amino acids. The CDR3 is CATSRAVISGNTGELFF. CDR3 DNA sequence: TGTGCCACCAGCAGAGCTGTTATTAGCGGGAACACCGGGGAGCTGTTTTTT.

CDR3 coding DNA: TGCAGCGGGACTAGCGGGGGTGGCAATGAGCAGTTCTTC. Translating it yields CSGTSGGGNEQFF. The gene calls are TRBV29-1 and TRBJ2-1, with 13 positions matching TRBD2. Germline CDR1 reads SQVTM; CDR2 reads ANQGSEA. The CDR3 covers 13 residues. V lost 7 bases, J lost 6 bases, and 3 bases stayed unmatched.

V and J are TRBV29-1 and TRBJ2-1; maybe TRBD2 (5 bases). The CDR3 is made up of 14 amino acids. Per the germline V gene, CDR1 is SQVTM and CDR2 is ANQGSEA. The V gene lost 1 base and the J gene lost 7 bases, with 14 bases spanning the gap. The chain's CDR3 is CSVEGQRRRNEQFF. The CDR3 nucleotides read TGCAGCGTTGAAGGCCAGCGGAGGAGGAATGAGCAGTTCTTC.

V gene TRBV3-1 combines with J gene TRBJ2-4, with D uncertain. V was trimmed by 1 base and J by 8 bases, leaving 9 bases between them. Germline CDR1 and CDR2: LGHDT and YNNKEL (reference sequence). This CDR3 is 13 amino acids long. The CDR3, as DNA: TGTGCCAGCAGCCAAGGAGGAAGGGACATTCAGTACTTC. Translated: CASSQGGRDIQYF.

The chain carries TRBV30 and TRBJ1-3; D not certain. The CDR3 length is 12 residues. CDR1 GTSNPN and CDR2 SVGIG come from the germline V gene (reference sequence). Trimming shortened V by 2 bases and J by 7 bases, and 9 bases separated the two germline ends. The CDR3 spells CAWSHQWNTIYF. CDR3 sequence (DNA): TGTGCCTGGAGTCACCAATGGAACACCATATATTTT. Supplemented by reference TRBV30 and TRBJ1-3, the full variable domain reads SQTIHQWPATLVQPVGSPLSLECTVEGTSNPNLYWYRQAAGRGLQLLFYSVGIGQISSEVPQNLSASRPQDRQFILSSKKLLLSDSGFYLCAWSHQWNTIYFGEGSWLTVV.